In this sample, the clone carrying this T cell receptor (beta chain) turned up many times. Its antigen is unidentified. The sample is drawn from a study of T cells in Graves' hyperthyroidism and ophthalmopathy. Regarding the study as a whole: The authors' 13 V-J model separated ophthalmopathy from stable hyperthyroidism. Most thyroid clonotypes that were expanded above 0.001 also turned up in blood.

CDR3 length: 13 amino acids. CDR1 is DFQATT, CDR2 SNEGSKA, per germline (reference sequence). V lost 6 bases, J lost 0 bases, and 11 bases lay in between. TCR beta CDR3 regions were amplified from RNA. With the HTBI primer set, the TCR CDR3 went through a first round of RT-PCR. TCRdb re-analysed the multiplex PCR reads in MiXCR, keeping a single row per CDR3 protein. The data contain about 290,000 distinct CDR3 sequences, approximately 13% of them singletons. This chain links TRBV20-1 with TRBJ1-1; possible D gene TRBD1, 6 bases. The receptor was derived from a woman aged 40 to 50 with Graves' hyperthyroidism. What was sequenced was blood. The CDR3 coding sequence is TGCAGTGCCACAGGGTTCATGAACACTGAAGCTTTCTTT. Amino acid sequence: CSATGFMNTEAFF.